This T cell receptor (beta chain) was sequenced during a study of T cell responses to AZD1222 COVID-19 vaccine. Study results and limitations: Across spike, vaccine-associated CD4 TCRs were found, dominant at 160-218 and 743-854. Baseline seropositivity occurred in only a handful of AZD1222 recipients. Females made up more of the donors, who were largely white British, and clonal diversity may have come out too low. As reported, nearly half of all spike-specific TCRs target variant regions that are unmutated.

Profiled with immunoSEQ multiplex PCR; TCRdb holds only in-frame clones, not every one. This sample yields around 90,000 clones, of which around nine tenths are seen a single time; 10% to 15% belongs to the top ten. Trimming pared 5 bases from V and 0 bases from J, leaving 4 bases between. The CDR3 loop spans 12 amino acids. CDR1 is MNHNY, CDR2 SVGAGI, per germline (reference sequence). With respect to this clone: Its matching antigen is unknown. Other DNA sequences of this sample code for an identical CDR3.

The rearrangement links TRBV6-6 to TRBJ1-1; no reliable D call. The sample was peripheral blood, taken on day 0 of AZD1222 vaccination. This clonotype originated in an adult in good health. The CDR3, as DNA: TGTGCCAGCAGTCGGGTGAACACTGAAGCTTTCTTT. Protein product: CASSRVNTEAFF.